Below, 30 T cell receptor beta chains from the same sample are listed, as sequenced in a study of PD-L1 blockade in urothelial cancer. The sample's time point: pretreatment peripheral blood. TCRdb's table, derived via immunoSEQ multiplex PCR, lists solely in-frame clones and lacks some. The sample lists 70,000 or so clones; roughly nine tenths were seen once. Here the sequenced sample was PBMCs, taken around atezolizumab (anti-PD-L1) treatment. These TCRs come from a man aged 70-80 years with urothelial cancer.

The CDR3 bases are TGTGCCAGCAGTTTATTGGACAGCCTCAATGAGCAGTTCTTC. Its translation is CASSLLDSLNEQFF. This sequence joins TRBV27 and TRBJ2-1, with a possible D match to TRBD1 (6 bases). The CDR3 has 14 residues. Germline V gives CDR1 MNHEY, CDR2 SMNVEV (reference sequence). Trimming took off 1 base at V and 6 bases at J, with 10 bases between the two ends.

V and J are TRBV19 and TRBJ1-1; 7 positions match TRBD1. Trimming took 3 bases from V and 4 from J; bases not matched to a gene: 8. In germline, CDR1 is LNHDA, CDR2 SQIVND (reference sequence). This CDR3 spans 15 amino acids. CDR3 sequence: CASSILTRGSTEAFF. In nucleotides, the CDR3 is TGTGCCAGTAGTATCCTAACCAGGGGGAGCACTGAAGCTTTCTTT. The full variable domain, rest sourced from reference TRBV19 and TRBJ1-1, is DGGITQSPKYLFRKEGQNVTLSCEQNLNHDAMYWYRQDPGQGLRLIYYSQIVNDFQKGDIAEGYSVSREKKESFPLTVTSAQKNPTAFYLCASSILTRGSTEAFFGQGTRLTVV.

CDR3 DNA: TGTGCCAGCAGATTACTCGTCGCTGAAGCTTTCTTT. Translation: CASRLLVAEAFF. This chain connects TRBV11-2 to TRBJ1-1; D unresolved. Germline values: CDR1 SGHAT, CDR2 FQNNGV. Between the trimmed V and J ends, which lost 6 bases and 6 bases, there was a span of 11 bases. The CDR3 contains 12 residues.

The chain is built from TRBV6-1 and TRBJ1-6; tentative D call: TRBD1 (6 bases). V was cut by 0 bases and J by 10 bases, with 7 bases left in between. Germline V gene sequence: CDR1 MNHNS, CDR2 SASEGT. The length of the CDR3 is 13 residues. CDR3 DNA: TGTGCCAGCAGTGAAGCAGGGGGATCACCCCTCCACTTT. Protein sequence: CASSEAGGSPLHF.

This clone was detected only a few times. The V and J genes are TRBV7-3 and TRBJ2-2, with 10 nucleotides matching TRBD2. V lost 1 base, J lost 6 bases, and 5 bases stayed unmatched. Per the germline V gene, CDR1 is SGHTA and CDR2 is FQGTGA. The CDR3 is 16 amino acids. The CDR3 loop reads CASSLMGTSVAGELFF. Here the CDR3 DNA reads TGTGCCAGCAGCTTAATGGGGACTAGCGTTGCCGGGGAGCTGTTTTTT.

The chain uses TRBV28 and TRBJ2-5, with D perhaps matching TRBD2 (5 bases). The CDR3 contains 13 residues. Germline V gene lookup returns CDR1 MDHEN and CDR2 SYDVKM. The ends were cut back, 5 bases at V and 2 bases at J, with 9 bases in the middle. CDR3 bases: TGTGCCAGCAGTGTCGGAGGTCAAGAGACCCAGTACTTC. It encodes CASSVGGQETQYF.

The V call is TRBV7-3, the J call TRBJ1-1; 7 bases fit TRBD1. The CDR3 length is 14 residues. The germline gives CDR1 SGHTA, CDR2 FQGTGA. V dropped 2 bases and J dropped 1; count of bases not matched to a gene: 1. CDR3 sequence (DNA): TGTGCCAGCAGCTTAGGGACAGCGAACACTGAAGCTTTCTTT. It translates to CASSLGTANTEAFF.

The gene calls are TRBV2 and TRBJ2-3; the match to TRBD2 covers 8 bases. The CDR3 sequence is 14 residues long. The V segment lost 10 bases and the J segment 6 bases; nucleotides outside the gene matches: 12. Per the germline V gene, CDR1 is SNHLY and CDR2 is FYNNEI. The CDR3 protein is CANARAGEMDTQYF. CDR3 sequence (DNA): TGTGCCAACGCCCGAGCGGGAGAGATGGATACGCAGTATTTT.

The J gene is TRBJ2-5, the V gene TRBV6-1; D uncertain. The V end was cut by 2 bases, the J end by 2 bases, with 6 bases between. The germline V gene encodes CDR1 MNHNS and CDR2 SASEGT. This CDR3 has 13 amino acids. The CDR3: CASSETFQETQYF. Written as DNA, the CDR3 is TGTGCCAGCAGTGAAACTTTTCAAGAGACCCAGTACTTC.

This clone was seen once. The chain links TRBV4-1 to TRBJ2-1; TRBD2 matches 10 bases. Per germline, CDR1 MGHRA and CDR2 YSYEKL. This CDR3 has 15 amino acids. V was pared by 5 bases and J by 7 bases, with 8 bases of the junction left unmatched. In DNA, the CDR3 is TGCGCCAGCAGCGGTAGCGGGAGGATCCTTAATGAGCAGTTCTTC. Its translation: CASSGSGRILNEQFF.

In this sample, this clone turned up once. The V gene is TRBV14, the J gene TRBJ1-1, with 11 positions matching TRBD1. The CDR3 spans 15 residues. With 4 bases clipped from V and 6 bases from J, the junction kept 7 bases outside the gene matches. Germline lookup yields CDR1 SGHDN and CDR2 FVKESK. CDR3 region: CASSLRTGGWAEAFF. The DNA of the CDR3 is TGTGCCAGCAGCCTAAGGACAGGGGGCTGGGCTGAAGCTTTCTTT. Drawing the rest from reference TRBV14 and TRBJ1-1, the complete variable domain is EAGVTQFPSHSVIEKGQTVTLRCDPISGHDNLYWYRRVMGKEIKFLLHFVKESKQDESGMPNNRFLAERTGGTYSTLKVQPAELEDSGVYFCASSLRTGGWAEAFFGQGTRLTVV.

This chain's CDR3 is CASRQGAGGANVLTF. CDR3 coding DNA: TGCGCCAGCCGACAGGGGGCGGGTGGGGCCAACGTCCTGACTTTC. The chain employs TRBV5-1 and TRBJ2-6, with 10 bases matching TRBD1. Germline CDR1 is SGHRS and CDR2 is YFSETQ. Unmatched junction bases numbered 4, after V lost 7 bases and J lost 3 bases. The CDR3 is made up of 15 amino acids.

This chain joins TRBV21-1 and TRBJ2-1; TRBD2 is the table's D call, not checked against the DNA. TRBV21-1 is a pseudogene segment. The CDR3 is 17 amino acids. CDR3 residues: CASSKNEREGSYNEQFF. The CDR3 coding sequence is TGTGCCAGCAGCAAAAATGAGCGGGAGGGCTCCTACAATGAGCAGTTCTTC.

The chain combines TRBV7-8 with TRBJ2-3, with TRBD2 identical over 12 bases. The germline CDR1 and CDR2 sequences are SGHVS and FQNEAQ. The CDR3 has 20 amino acids. J gave up 6 bases and V 0 bases, and 16 bases lay outside the gene matches. The CDR3 region is CASSLALSSLTTSGRDTQYF. The CDR3 region has the DNA TGTGCCAGCAGCTTAGCGCTAAGTTCTTTAACAACTAGCGGGAGGGATACGCAGTATTTT.

The rearrangement joins TRBV6-5 to TRBJ2-4, with 9 bases aligning to TRBD1. CDR1 is MNHEY and CDR2 is SVGAGI in the germline V gene. The V segment lost 6 bases and the J segment 6 bases; nucleotides outside the gene matches: 9. This CDR3 has 15 amino acids. The CDR3 bases are TGTGCCAGCAGCACGGACAGGGGAGTCAGAAACATTCAGTACTTC. Its protein product is CASSTDRGVRNIQYF.

This clone showed up just once. The chain uses TRBV27 and TRBJ2-2, with 7 bases aligning to TRBD1. Trimming took 6 bases from V and 7 from J; bases not matched to a gene: 8. CDR3 length: 14 amino acids. Germline V gives CDR1 MNHEY, CDR2 SMNVEV (reference sequence). CDR3 coding DNA: TGTGCCAGCAGGGACAGGCCCGCTAGCGGGGAGCTGTTTTTT. This sequence encodes CASRDRPASGELFF.

The chain uses TRBV6-5 and TRBJ2-7; 7 bases match TRBD1. CDR3 length: 13 residues. CDR1 and CDR2 (germline): MNHEY, SVGAGI. Trimming removed 4 bases from V and 7 bases from J; junction bases left unmatched: 7. CDR3: CASSWRQGLEQYF. The CDR3 DNA sequence: TGTGCCAGCAGTTGGCGACAGGGCCTGGAGCAGTACTTC.

The count of this clone is one. The chain couples TRBV11-2 to TRBJ1-2, with D maybe TRBD1 (6 bases). Germline assignment: CDR1 SGHAT and CDR2 FQNNGV. V dropped 5 bases and J dropped 2 bases, with 9 bases sitting between them. The CDR3 totals 13 residues. CDR3 residues: CASSPDRNYGYTF. The CDR3 DNA sequence: TGTGCCAGCAGCCCCGACAGGAACTATGGCTACACCTTC.

The chain couples TRBV18 to TRBJ1-1, with 8 bases identical to TRBD1. J was trimmed by 1 base and V by 5 bases; bases with no gene match: 6. This CDR3 spans 15 amino acids. Germline values: CDR1 KGHSH, CDR2 LQKENI. The CDR3 protein is CASSSTGATNTEAFF. The CDR3 coding sequence is TGTGCCAGCTCATCGACAGGGGCGACGAACACTGAAGCTTTCTTT.

J is TRBJ2-3 and V is TRBV10-3; 11 bases are a match to TRBD2. Trimming removed 9 bases from V and 2 bases from J; junction bases left unmatched: 13. The germline gives CDR1 ENHRY, CDR2 SYGVKD. This CDR3 comprises 17 residues. The CDR3 protein is CAISRIAGGQLTDTQYF. The CDR3 nucleotides are TGTGCCATATCCAGGATAGCGGGAGGGCAACTCACAGATACGCAGTATTTT.

This chain links TRBV11-3 with TRBJ2-5, with 7 bases lining up with TRBD1. The junction had 3 bases not matched to a gene; V was cut back by 4 bases and J by 4 bases. Germline CDR1 is SGHNT and CDR2 is YENEEA. The CDR3 runs to 13 residues. The CDR3 loop is CASSSNRGETQYF. CDR3 DNA: TGTGCCAGCAGCTCAAACAGGGGAGAGACCCAGTACTTC.

The chain is built from TRBV2 and TRBJ2-3; D gene ambiguous. The CDR3 length is 13 residues. The germline V and J ends were trimmed by 4 bases and 6 bases, with 11 bases remaining between them. In germline, CDR1 is SNHLY, CDR2 FYNNEI. The CDR3 spells CASSGAPRDTQYF. In nucleotides, the CDR3 is TGTGCCAGCAGTGGAGCCCCGAGGGATACGCAGTATTTT.

The chain uses TRBV19 and TRBJ2-7; D might be TRBD2 (5 bases). V gave up 5 bases and J gave up 3 bases, with 11 bases separating them. The V gene's germline CDR1 is LNHDA and CDR2 SQIVND (reference sequence). The CDR3 loop spans 13 amino acids. The CDR3 sequence: CASSRASIYEQYF. Written as DNA, the CDR3 is TGTGCCAGTAGTCGGGCTAGCATCTACGAGCAGTACTTC.

The chain carries TRBV23-1 and TRBJ2-3; 8 bases align to TRBD2. TRBV23-1 qualifies as an ORF whose function is uncertain. The CDR3 is made up of 16 amino acids. V shed 0 bases and J 1 base; nucleotides not matched to a gene: 3. The CDR3 sequence: CASSQSSLAGTDTQYF. The DNA for the CDR3 is TGCGCCAGCAGTCAATCGTCACTAGCGGGCACAGATACGCAGTATTTT.

The chain combines TRBV9 with TRBJ2-1; 8 bases align to TRBD2. The V and J ends lost 4 bases and 0 bases, in that order; junction bases with no gene match: 3. Germline CDR1 SGDLS, CDR2 YYNGEE. The CDR3 has 15 amino acids. CDR3 sequence: CASSPGTSSYNEQFF. The DNA for the CDR3 is TGTGCCAGCAGCCCCGGGACTAGCTCCTACAATGAGCAGTTCTTC.

J is TRBJ1-1 and V is TRBV5-4; no clear D gene. CDR3 length: 12 residues. The V and J ends lost 0 bases and 7 bases respectively, with 7 bases between them. Germline lookup yields CDR1 SGHNT and CDR2 YYREEE (reference sequence). DNA for the CDR3: TGTGCCAGCAGCTTGGAACAGCTTGAAGCTTTCTTT. Its translation: CASSLEQLEAFF.

The CDR3 here is CASIQQPNTEAFF. Written as DNA, the CDR3 is TGTGCCAGTATCCAACAGCCGAACACTGAAGCTTTCTTT. V gene TRBV19 combines with J gene TRBJ1-1, with D uncertain. This CDR3 spans 13 amino acids. CDR1 and CDR2 (germline): LNHDA, SQIVND (reference sequence). The V and J ends lost 7 bases and 1 base respectively, with 10 bases between them.

The gene calls are TRBV10-3 and TRBJ2-3; 14 nucleotides match TRBD2. Per the germline V gene, CDR1 is ENHRY and CDR2 is SYGVKD. The J segment lost 0 bases and the V segment lost 6 bases, leaving 8 bases of the junction unmatched. CDR3 length: 18 amino acids. Here the CDR3 DNA reads TGTGCCATCAGACCGGGACTAGCGGGAGCAACTAGCACAGATACGCAGTATTTT. It specifies CAIRPGLAGATSTDTQYF.

The chain couples TRBV27 to TRBJ1-1; 8 nucleotides match TRBD1. Trimming at V came to 3 bases and at J to 5 bases, leaving 8 bases not matched to a gene. The V gene's germline CDR1 is MNHEY and CDR2 SMNVEV (reference sequence). This CDR3 region has 15 residues. CDR3 bases: TGTGCCAGCAGTTTCAATTCAGGGGGCGGGACTGAAGCTTTCTTT. Translating it yields CASSFNSGGGTEAFF.

The rearrangement joins TRBV6-1 to TRBJ2-7; 7 bases are a match to TRBD2. CDR3 length: 14 residues. After removal of 5 bases from V and 6 bases from J, the junction contained 10 bases not matched to a gene. CDR1 and CDR2 (germline): MNHNS, SASEGT. The CDR3 reads CASSPRGGESEQYF. CDR3 nucleotides: TGTGCCAGCAGTCCTCGGGGAGGGGAGAGCGAGCAGTACTTC.